Ten or more counts support the clone carrying this T cell receptor beta chain. Its antigen is still unknown. The data were taken from a study of T cells in Graves' hyperthyroidism and ophthalmopathy. Regarding the study as a whole: The model foresaw ophthalmopathy a median roughly 6.6 months prior to onset. Ophthalmopathy was told apart from stable hyperthyroidism by a 13 V-J model.

Thyroid ultrasound, orbital computed tomography, clinical symptoms, and serum thyroxine and TRAb underpinned diagnoses. V shed 2 bases and J shed 3 bases, with 2 bases lying between them. CDR3 size: 11 residues. CDR1 and CDR2 from the germline V gene are SGHDN and FVKESK. Amplified regions were TCR beta CDR3 sequences from RNA transcripts. HTBI primers were the set used in a first-round RT-PCR of the TCR CDR3. Each CDR3 protein is one row after TCRdb ran MiXCR on the multiplex PCR reads. The sample shows a few hundred thousand distinct CDR3 sequences, 12% to 15% of them seen only once. This clonotype originated in a woman between 35 and 50 years old with Graves' ophthalmopathy. The V and J genes are TRBV14 and TRBJ2-7; D ambiguous. Sequences were obtained from blood. CDR3: CASSQFYEQYF. CDR3 in DNA: TGTGCCAGCAGCCAATTCTACGAGCAGTACTTC.